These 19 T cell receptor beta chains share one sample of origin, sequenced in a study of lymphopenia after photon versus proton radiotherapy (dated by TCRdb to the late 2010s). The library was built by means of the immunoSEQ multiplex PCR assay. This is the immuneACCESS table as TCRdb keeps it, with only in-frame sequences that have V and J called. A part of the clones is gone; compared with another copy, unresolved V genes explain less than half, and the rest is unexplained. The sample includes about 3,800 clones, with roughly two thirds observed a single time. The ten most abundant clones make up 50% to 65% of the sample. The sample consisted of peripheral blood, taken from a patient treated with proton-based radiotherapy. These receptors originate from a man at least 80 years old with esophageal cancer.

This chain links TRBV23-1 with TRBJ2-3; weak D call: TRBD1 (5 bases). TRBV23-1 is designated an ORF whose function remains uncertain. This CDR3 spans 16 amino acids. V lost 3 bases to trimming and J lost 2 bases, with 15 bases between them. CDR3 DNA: TGCGCCAGCAGTCATACCGACAGAGGTTTCACAGATACGCAGTATTTT. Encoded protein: CASSHTDRGFTDTQYF.

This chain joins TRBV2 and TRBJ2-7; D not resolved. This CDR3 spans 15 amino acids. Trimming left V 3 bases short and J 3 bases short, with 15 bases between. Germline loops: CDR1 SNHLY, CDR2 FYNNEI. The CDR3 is CASSDPFEALYEQYF. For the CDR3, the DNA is TGTGCCAGCAGTGACCCCTTTGAAGCCCTCTACGAGCAGTACTTC.

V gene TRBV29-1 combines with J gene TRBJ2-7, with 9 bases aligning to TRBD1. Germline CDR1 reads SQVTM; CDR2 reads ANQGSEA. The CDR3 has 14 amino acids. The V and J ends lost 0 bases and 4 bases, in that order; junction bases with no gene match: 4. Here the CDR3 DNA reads TGCAGCGTTGAAGATTGGGGGACAGGGTACGAGCAGTACTTC. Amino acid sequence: CSVEDWGTGYEQYF.

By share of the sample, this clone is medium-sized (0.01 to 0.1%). CDR3 sequence: CAWTRLAGPHPYEQYF. DNA for the CDR3: TGTGCCTGGACCCGACTAGCGGGGCCCCACCCCTACGAGCAGTACTTC. The rearrangement joins TRBV30 to TRBJ2-7; TRBD2 agrees at 11 bases. The CDR3 extends over 16 amino acids. V lost 4 bases and J lost 2; bases outside the gene matches: 10. Germline V gene data show CDR1 as GTSNPN and CDR2 as SVGIG (reference sequence).

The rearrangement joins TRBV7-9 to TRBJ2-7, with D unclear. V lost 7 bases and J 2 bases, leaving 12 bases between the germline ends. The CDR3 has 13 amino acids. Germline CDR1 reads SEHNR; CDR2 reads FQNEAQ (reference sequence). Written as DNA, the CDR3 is TGTGCCAGCACCCGGGCCGATACCTACGAGCAGTACTTC. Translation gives CASTRADTYEQYF. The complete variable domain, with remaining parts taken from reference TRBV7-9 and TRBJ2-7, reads DTGVSQNPRHKITKRGQNVTFRCDPISEHNRLYWYRQTLGQGPEFLTYFQNEAQLEKSRLLSDRFSAERPKGSFSTLEIQRTEQGDSAMYLCASTRADTYEQYFGPGTRLTVT.

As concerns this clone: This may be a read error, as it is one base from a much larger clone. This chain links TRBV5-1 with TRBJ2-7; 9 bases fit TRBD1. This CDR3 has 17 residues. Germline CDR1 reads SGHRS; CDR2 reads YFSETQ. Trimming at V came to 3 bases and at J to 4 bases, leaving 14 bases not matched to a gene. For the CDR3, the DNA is TGCGCCAGCAGCTACGGACAGGGGATGGCGGGTGATTACGAGCAGTACTTC. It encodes CASSYGQGMAGDYEQYF.

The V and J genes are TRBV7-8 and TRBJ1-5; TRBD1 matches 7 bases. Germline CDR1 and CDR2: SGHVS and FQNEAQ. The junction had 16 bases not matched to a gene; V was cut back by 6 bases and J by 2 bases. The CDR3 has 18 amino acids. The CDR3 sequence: CASSSKAEQGSRNQPQHF. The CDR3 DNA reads TGTGCCAGCAGTTCAAAGGCGGAACAGGGGTCGCGCAATCAGCCCCAGCATTTT.

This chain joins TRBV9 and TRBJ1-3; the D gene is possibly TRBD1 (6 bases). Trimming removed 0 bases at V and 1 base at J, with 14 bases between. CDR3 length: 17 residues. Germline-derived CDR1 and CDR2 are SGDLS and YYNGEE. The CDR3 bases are TGTGCCAGCAGCGTAGGGGGCAGGGGAAAATCTGGAAACACCATATATTTT. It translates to CASSVGGRGKSGNTIYF.

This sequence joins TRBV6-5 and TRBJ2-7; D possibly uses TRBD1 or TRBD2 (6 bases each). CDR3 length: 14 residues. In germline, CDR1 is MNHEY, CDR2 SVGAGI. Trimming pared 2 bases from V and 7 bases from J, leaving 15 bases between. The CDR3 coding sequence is TGTGCCAGCAGTTACGAAAGGGGGGCGCAGGAGCAGTACTTC. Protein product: CASSYERGAQEQYF.

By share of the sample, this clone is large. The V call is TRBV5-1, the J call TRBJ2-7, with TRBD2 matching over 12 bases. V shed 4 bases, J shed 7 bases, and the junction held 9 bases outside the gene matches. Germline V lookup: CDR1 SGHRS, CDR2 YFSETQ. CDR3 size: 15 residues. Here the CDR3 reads CASSPDPGLAGEQYF. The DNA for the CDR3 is TGCGCCAGCAGCCCCGATCCAGGACTAGCGGGAGAGCAGTACTTC. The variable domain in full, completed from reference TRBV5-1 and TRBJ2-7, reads KAGVTQTPRYLIKTRGQQVTLSCSPISGHRSVSWYQQTPGQGLQFLFEYFSETQRNKGNFPGRFSGRQFSNSRSEMNVSTLELGDSALYLCASSPDPGLAGEQYFGPGTRLTVT.

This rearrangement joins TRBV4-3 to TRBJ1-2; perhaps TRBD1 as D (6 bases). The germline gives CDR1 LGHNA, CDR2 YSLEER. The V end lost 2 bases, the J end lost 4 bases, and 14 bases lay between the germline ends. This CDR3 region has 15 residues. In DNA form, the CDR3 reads TGCGCCAGCAGCCAATCCAGAGACAGGCGCTATGGCTACACCTTC. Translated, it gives CASSQSRDRRYGYTF.

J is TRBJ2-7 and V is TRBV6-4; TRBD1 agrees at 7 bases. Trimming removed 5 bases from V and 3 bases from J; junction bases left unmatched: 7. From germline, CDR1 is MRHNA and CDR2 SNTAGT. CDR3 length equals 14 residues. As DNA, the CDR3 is TGTGCCAGCAGTTTCGCCGGGACAGACTACGAGCAGTACTTC. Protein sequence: CASSFAGTDYEQYF.

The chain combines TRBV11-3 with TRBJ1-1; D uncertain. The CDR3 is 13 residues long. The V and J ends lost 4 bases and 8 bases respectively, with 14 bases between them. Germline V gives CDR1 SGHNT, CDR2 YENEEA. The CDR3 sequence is CASSSRPHEEAFF. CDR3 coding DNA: TGTGCCAGCAGCTCCCGCCCTCACGAGGAAGCTTTCTTT.

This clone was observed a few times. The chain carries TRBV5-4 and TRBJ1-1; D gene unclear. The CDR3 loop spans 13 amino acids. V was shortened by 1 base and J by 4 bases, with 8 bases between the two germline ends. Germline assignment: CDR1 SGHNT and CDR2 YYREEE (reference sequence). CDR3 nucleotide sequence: TGTGCCAGCAGCTTGATTTCTGCCACTGAAGCTTTCTTT. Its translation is CASSLISATEAFF.

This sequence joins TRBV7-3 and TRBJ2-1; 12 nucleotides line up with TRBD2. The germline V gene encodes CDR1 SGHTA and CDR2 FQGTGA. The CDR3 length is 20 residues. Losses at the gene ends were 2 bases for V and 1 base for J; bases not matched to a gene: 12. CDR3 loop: CASSLPGGLAGLSSYNEQFF. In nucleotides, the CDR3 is TGTGCCAGCAGCTTACCGGGAGGACTAGCGGGACTGTCTTCCTACAATGAGCAGTTCTTC. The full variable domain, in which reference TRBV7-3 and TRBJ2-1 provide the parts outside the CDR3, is GAGVSQTPSNKVTEKGKYVELRCDPISGHTALYWYRQSLGQGPEFLIYFQGTGAADDSGLPNDRFFAVRPEGSVSTLKIQRTERGDSAVYLCASSLPGGLAGLSSYNEQFFGPGTRLTVL.

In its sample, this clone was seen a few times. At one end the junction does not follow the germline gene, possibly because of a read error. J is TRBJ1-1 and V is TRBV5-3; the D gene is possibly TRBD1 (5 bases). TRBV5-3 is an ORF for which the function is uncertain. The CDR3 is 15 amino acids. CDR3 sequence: CASSLDLTGNTEAFF. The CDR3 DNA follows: TGTGCCAGCAGCTTAGATTTAACAGGGAACACTGAAGCTTTCTTT.

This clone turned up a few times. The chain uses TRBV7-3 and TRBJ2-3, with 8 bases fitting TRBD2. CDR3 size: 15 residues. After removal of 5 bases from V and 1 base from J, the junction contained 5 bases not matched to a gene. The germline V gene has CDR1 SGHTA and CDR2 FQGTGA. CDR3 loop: CASSPLTSGTDTQYF. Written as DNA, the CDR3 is TGTGCCAGCAGCCCGCTGACTAGCGGCACAGATACGCAGTATTTT.

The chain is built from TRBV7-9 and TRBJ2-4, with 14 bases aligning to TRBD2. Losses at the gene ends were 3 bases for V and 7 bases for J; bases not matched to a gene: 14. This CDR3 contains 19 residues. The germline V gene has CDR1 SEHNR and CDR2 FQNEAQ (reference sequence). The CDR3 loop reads CASSLEGLAGARIGNIQYF. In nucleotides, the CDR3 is TGTGCCAGCAGCTTGGAGGGACTAGCGGGGGCCCGGATTGGGAACATTCAGTACTTC.

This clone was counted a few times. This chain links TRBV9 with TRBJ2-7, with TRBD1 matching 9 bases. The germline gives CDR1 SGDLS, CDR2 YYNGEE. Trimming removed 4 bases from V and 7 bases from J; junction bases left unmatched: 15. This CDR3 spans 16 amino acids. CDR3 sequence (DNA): TGTGCCAGCAGCCAAGTGCTAGGGACAGGGTCGGGTGAGCAGTACTTC. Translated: CASSQVLGTGSGEQYF.